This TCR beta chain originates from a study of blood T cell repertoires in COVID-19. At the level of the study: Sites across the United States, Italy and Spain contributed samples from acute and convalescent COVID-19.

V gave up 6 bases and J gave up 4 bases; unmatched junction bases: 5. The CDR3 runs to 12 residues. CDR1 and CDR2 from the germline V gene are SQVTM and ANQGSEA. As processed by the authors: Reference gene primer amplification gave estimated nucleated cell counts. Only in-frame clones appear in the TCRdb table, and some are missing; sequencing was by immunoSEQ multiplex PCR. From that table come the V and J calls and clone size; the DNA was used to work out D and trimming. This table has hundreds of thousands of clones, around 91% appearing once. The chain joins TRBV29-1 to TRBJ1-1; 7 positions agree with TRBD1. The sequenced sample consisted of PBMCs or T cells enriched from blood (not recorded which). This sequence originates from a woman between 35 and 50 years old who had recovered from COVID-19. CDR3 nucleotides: TGCAGCGTGTTACAGGGGATCACTGAAGCTTTCTTT. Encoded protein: CSVLQGITEAFF.